The following is a T cell receptor beta chain sequence with its context. Its antigen is currently unknown. This sample is part of a study of cytomegalovirus exposure and HLA in healthy donors. Study results and limitations: Investigators reported around 150 TCR beta chains as tied to cytomegalovirus. Available immune exposure information covered CMV serostatus only.

60 Vbeta and 13 Jbeta primers were used in PCR. Here immunoSEQ multiplex PCR was the method, and the copy in TCRdb shows in-frame clones only, minus some. The sample totals about 200,000 clones. This CDR3 region has 14 residues. With 4 bases removed from V and 1 base from J, the gap between germline ends came to 10 bases. In germline, CDR1 is MGHRA, CDR2 YSYEKL. Sequencing input: PBMCs. The sequence was collected from a girl aged 2 to 10 in good health and CMV-seropositive. This rearrangement joins TRBV4-1 to TRBJ2-5; D gene ambiguous. CDR3 nucleotide sequence: TGCGCCAGCAGCCGGCAGGCTCTCCAAGAGACCCAGTACTTC. Amino acids: CASSRQALQETQYF.